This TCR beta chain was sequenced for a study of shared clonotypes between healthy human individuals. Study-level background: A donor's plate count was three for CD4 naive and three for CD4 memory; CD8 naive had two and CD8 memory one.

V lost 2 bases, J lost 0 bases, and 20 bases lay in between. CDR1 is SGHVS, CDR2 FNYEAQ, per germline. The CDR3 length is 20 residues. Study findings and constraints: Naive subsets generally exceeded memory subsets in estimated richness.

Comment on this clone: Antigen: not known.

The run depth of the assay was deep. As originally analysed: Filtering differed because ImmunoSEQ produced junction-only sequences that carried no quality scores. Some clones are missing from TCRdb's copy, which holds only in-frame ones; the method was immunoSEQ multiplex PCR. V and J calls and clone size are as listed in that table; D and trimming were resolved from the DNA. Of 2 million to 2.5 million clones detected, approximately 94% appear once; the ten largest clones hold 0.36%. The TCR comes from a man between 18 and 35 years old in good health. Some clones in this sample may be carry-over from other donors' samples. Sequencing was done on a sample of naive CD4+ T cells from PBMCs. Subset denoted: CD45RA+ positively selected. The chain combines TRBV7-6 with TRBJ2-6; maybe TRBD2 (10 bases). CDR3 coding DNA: TGTGCCAGCAGCTTAATAGCGGGGGGACAGGGCCTCTCTGGGGCCAACGTCCTGACTTTC. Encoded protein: CASSLIAGGQGLSGANVLTF.